Below, 24 T cell receptor beta chains from the same sample are listed, as sequenced in a study of T cell responses to AZD1222 COVID-19 vaccine. Repertoires were generated with immunoSEQ multiplex PCR, while TCRdb's copy carries only in-frame clones and drops some. The sample includes 100,000 to 150,000 clones, more than 80% of them seen just once. The material was peripheral blood, obtained 28 days after the second dose of the MenACWY control vaccine. Receptor source: an adult who received the MenACWY meningococcal vaccine as a control.

The chain recombines TRBV6-4 with TRBJ2-1; D may be TRBD1 (7 bases). Per germline, CDR1 MRHNA and CDR2 SNTAGT. V was clipped by 0 bases and J by 8 bases, with 11 bases between them. There are 14 residues in the CDR3. The DNA for the CDR3 is TGTGCCAGCAGTGACTCAGGAGGGGGCGATGAGCAGTTCTTC. Protein product: CASSDSGGGDEQFF.

The chain is built from TRBV12-3 or TRBV12-4 and TRBJ2-3; 7 bases align to TRBD2. V dropped 10 bases and J dropped 1; count of bases not matched to a gene: 5. The length of the CDR3 is 13 residues. The CDR3 sequence: CAMTSRGTDTQYF. The DNA of the CDR3 is TGTGCCATGACTAGCAGGGGCACAGATACGCAGTATTTT.

The chain is built from TRBV15 and TRBJ1-1; 8 bases line up with TRBD1. Germline trimming cut 3 bases from V and 0 bases from J; bases unmatched to any gene: 21. CDR1 and CDR2 from the germline V gene are LNHNV and YYDKDF (reference sequence). This CDR3 has 21 residues. CDR3: CATSREALLGQAFAMNTEAFF. The CDR3 coding sequence is TGTGCCACCAGCAGGGAGGCCCTTTTGGGACAGGCCTTCGCCATGAACACTGAAGCTTTCTTT.

The V gene is TRBV28, the J gene TRBJ2-4; a weak D match, TRBD1 (6 bases). CDR3 length equals 16 residues. CDR1 and CDR2 from the germline V gene are MDHEN and SYDVKM. V shed 6 bases and J shed 0 bases, with 15 bases lying between them. This CDR3 reads CASSPGTNLAKNIQYF. The CDR3 region has the DNA TGTGCCAGCAGCCCCGGGACAAATTTAGCCAAAAACATTCAGTACTTC.

This chain joins TRBV4-3 and TRBJ1-5; weak D call: TRBD1 (5 bases). The CDR3 runs 13 residues. CDR1 and CDR2 (germline): LGHNA, YSLEER. V lost 1 base and J lost 10, with 11 bases in between. The CDR3 DNA sequence: TGCGCCAGCAGCCAAGCCAGGGAGGACCCCCAGCATTTT. Encoded protein: CASSQAREDPQHF.

V is TRBV5-1 and J is TRBJ1-1; D remains ambiguous. The CDR3 length is 12 residues. The V gene's germline CDR1 is SGHRS and CDR2 YFSETQ. Trimming took 5 bases from V and 8 from J, leaving 13 bases between them. CDR3 protein: CASRRNIAEAFF. DNA for the CDR3: TGCGCCAGCAGGCGTAACATCGCAGAAGCTTTCTTT.

The V call is TRBV15, the J call TRBJ2-1, with 11 bases identical to TRBD2. The CDR3 length is 17 residues. V lost 6 bases, J lost 5 bases, and 12 bases stayed unmatched. Germline loops: CDR1 LNHNV, CDR2 YYDKDF (reference sequence). CDR3 coding DNA: TGTGCCACCAGAGGACCACGGGGGACTAGCGGCAACAATGAGCAGTTCTTC. Its protein product is CATRGPRGTSGNNEQFF.

The rearrangement links TRBV15 to TRBJ2-2, with a possible D match to TRBD1 (6 bases). V lost 3 bases and J lost 0, with 11 bases in between. This CDR3 is built from 16 residues. The germline V gene has CDR1 LNHNV and CDR2 YYDKDF (reference sequence). Here the CDR3 DNA reads TGTGCCACCAGCAGGGCCGGGACATCGAACACCGGGGAGCTGTTTTTT. Encoded protein: CATSRAGTSNTGELFF.

V is TRBV28 and J is TRBJ2-5; D is uncertain. CDR1 is MDHEN, CDR2 SYDVKM, per germline. The CDR3 extends over 14 amino acids. V lost 1 base to trimming and J lost 2 bases, with 8 bases between them. The CDR3 sequence: CASSLLTGQETQYF. In nucleotides, the CDR3 is TGTGCCAGCAGTTTATTGACCGGGCAAGAGACCCAGTACTTC.

V gene TRBV28 combines with J gene TRBJ1-2; D not resolved. V was cut by 2 bases and J by 4 bases, with 11 bases left in between. Looked up from germline, CDR1 is MDHEN and CDR2 is SYDVKM. This CDR3 has 14 residues. The CDR3 loop reads CASSLPGMGYGYTF. The CDR3 DNA sequence: TGTGCCAGCAGTTTACCCGGTATGGGCTATGGCTACACCTTC.

The rearrangement links TRBV6-2 or TRBV6-3 to TRBJ2-7; D remains unclear. The germline gives CDR1 MNHEY, CDR2 SVGEGT. The CDR3 is 13 residues long. Trimming took off 2 bases at V and 4 bases at J, with 9 bases between the two ends. In nucleotides, the CDR3 is TGTGCCAGCAGTTACAAGGAGACTTACGAGCAGTACGTC. Amino acids: CASSYKETYEQYV.

This sequence joins TRBV6-5 and TRBJ1-5; no firm D call. Trimming removed 2 bases from V and 0 bases from J, with 8 bases in between. The germline V gene encodes CDR1 MNHEY and CDR2 SVGAGI. The CDR3 length is 15 residues. CDR3 in amino acids: CASSYNGDSNQPQHF. In DNA, the CDR3 is TGTGCCAGCAGTTACAATGGGGATAGCAATCAGCCCCAGCATTTT.

V usage is TRBV2 and J usage is TRBJ2-3; D possibly corresponds to TRBD2 (6 bases). V dropped 6 bases and J dropped 1 base, with 14 bases sitting between them. CDR1 and CDR2 (germline): SNHLY, FYNNEI. This CDR3 has 15 amino acids. CDR3 DNA sequence: TGTGCCAGCAGGACCAGCGGGCACGGCACAGATACGCAGTATTTT. It translates to CASRTSGHGTDTQYF.

The chain recombines TRBV15 with TRBJ1-1, with TRBD1 matching 8 bases. The CDR3 has 14 amino acids. V was clipped by 5 bases and J by 3 bases; unmatched bases: 5. Germline V gene data show CDR1 as LNHNV and CDR2 as YYDKDF (reference sequence). CDR3 region: CATSLQGEYTEAFF. CDR3 bases: TGTGCCACCAGCTTACAGGGGGAATACACTGAAGCTTTCTTT.

The V gene is TRBV29-1, the J gene TRBJ2-7; no firm D call. The V end was cut by 4 bases, the J end by 6 bases, with 10 bases between. The CDR3 sequence is 11 residues long. Germline CDR1 SQVTM, CDR2 ANQGSEA. For the CDR3, the DNA is TGCAGCGTTGTGTCTGGGGTCGAGCAGTACGTC. Its translation: CSVVSGVEQYV.

This chain joins TRBV11-2 and TRBJ2-5; maybe TRBD2 (5 bases). V lost 1 base to trimming and J lost 1 base, with 10 bases between them. The V gene's germline CDR1 is SGHAT and CDR2 FQNNGV. The CDR3 contains 15 residues. The CDR3 DNA sequence: TGTGCCAGCAGCTTAGGTACGGGGTCCCAAGAGACCCAGTACTTC. Protein: CASSLGTGSQETQYF.

The chain carries TRBV28 and TRBJ1-3, with D maybe TRBD1 (6 bases). This CDR3 is built from 14 residues. From germline, CDR1 is MDHEN and CDR2 SYDVKM. V was shortened by 2 bases and J by 2 bases, with 7 bases between the two germline ends. CDR3 bases: TGTGCCAGCAGTTTAAGGGACACTGGAAACACCATATATTTT. This codes for CASSLRDTGNTIYF.

This rearrangement joins TRBV9 to TRBJ1-2; D is perhaps TRBD1 (5 bases). Germline V CDR1 and CDR2: SGDLS, YYNGEE. Trimming took off 0 bases at V and 3 bases at J, with 21 bases between the two ends. The CDR3 is 18 residues long. The CDR3 reads CASSVDVGRAHTYYGYTF. CDR3 bases: TGTGCCAGCAGCGTAGATGTCGGCAGGGCCCATACCTACTATGGCTACACCTTC. Complete variable domain (other parts from reference TRBV9 and TRBJ1-2): DSGVTQTPKHLITATGQRVTLRCSPRSGDLSVYWYQQSLDQGLQFLIQYYNGEERAKGNILERFSAQQFPDLHSELNLSSLELGDSALYFCASSVDVGRAHTYYGYTFGSGTRLTVV.

This chain links TRBV30 with TRBJ2-1, with 11 positions matching TRBD2. Germline V gene sequence: CDR1 GTSNPN, CDR2 SVGIG (reference sequence). V shed 0 bases, J shed 5 bases, and the junction held 6 bases outside the gene matches. The CDR3 has 16 residues. CDR3 sequence (DNA): TGTGCCTGGAGTGTACGACTAGCGGGAAATAACAATGAGCAGTTCTTC. Translated: CAWSVRLAGNNNEQFF.

CDR3 region: CASSQMDRVNEKLFF. CDR3 in DNA: TGCGCCAGCAGCCAGATGGACAGGGTTAATGAAAAACTGTTTTTT. This chain connects TRBV4-1 to TRBJ1-4, with TRBD1 matching over 8 bases. The germline CDR1 and CDR2 sequences are MGHRA and YSYEKL. V trimming: 3 bases; J trimming: 4 bases; junction bases outside the gene matches: 4. There are 15 residues in the CDR3.

The V call is TRBV5-5, the J call TRBJ1-2, with D unclear. The V gene lost 0 bases and the J gene lost 7 bases, with 7 bases spanning the gap. The CDR3 is 12 amino acids. The germline V gene has CDR1 SGHKS and CDR2 YYEKEE (reference sequence). For the CDR3, the DNA is TGTGCCAGCAGCTTGGACGGGCTTGGCTACACCTTC. It specifies CASSLDGLGYTF. Together with reference TRBV5-5 and TRBJ1-2, the CDR3 gives the full variable domain: DAGVTQSPTHLIKTRGQQVTLRCSPISGHKSVSWYQQVLGQGPQFIFQYYEKEERGRGNFPDRFSARQFPNYSSELNVNALLLGDSALYLCASSLDGLGYTFGSGTRLTVV.

The genes are TRBV18 and TRBJ2-2; D is uncertain. V gave up 5 bases and J gave up 0 bases, with 10 bases separating them. CDR3 length: 15 amino acids. Looked up from germline, CDR1 is KGHSH and CDR2 is LQKENI. The CDR3 region is CASSFQVANTGELFF. The CDR3 DNA reads TGTGCCAGCTCATTCCAGGTCGCGAACACCGGGGAGCTGTTTTTT.

The CDR3 loop reads CASSRGRGGDTGELFF. Here the CDR3 DNA reads TGTGCCAGCAGCCGCGGGCGGGGGGGCGACACCGGGGAGCTGTTTTTT. The chain recombines TRBV3-1 (or the pseudogene TRBV3-2) with TRBJ2-2; 9 bases are a match to TRBD2. The CDR3 totals 16 residues. The germline V gene has CDR1 LGHDT and CDR2 YNNKEL (reference sequence). The V segment lost 4 bases and the J segment 3 bases; nucleotides outside the gene matches: 6.

The rearrangement uses TRBV13 and TRBJ2-2; 8 bases are a match to TRBD1. CDR1 PRHDT and CDR2 FYEKMQ come from the germline V gene (reference sequence). Unmatched junction bases numbered 7, after V lost 5 bases and J lost 5 bases. The CDR3 runs to 15 residues. The CDR3 nucleotides read TGTGCCAGCAGCCCAGACAGGGGTCGAACCGGGGAGCTGTTTTTT. Its translation: CASSPDRGRTGELFF.